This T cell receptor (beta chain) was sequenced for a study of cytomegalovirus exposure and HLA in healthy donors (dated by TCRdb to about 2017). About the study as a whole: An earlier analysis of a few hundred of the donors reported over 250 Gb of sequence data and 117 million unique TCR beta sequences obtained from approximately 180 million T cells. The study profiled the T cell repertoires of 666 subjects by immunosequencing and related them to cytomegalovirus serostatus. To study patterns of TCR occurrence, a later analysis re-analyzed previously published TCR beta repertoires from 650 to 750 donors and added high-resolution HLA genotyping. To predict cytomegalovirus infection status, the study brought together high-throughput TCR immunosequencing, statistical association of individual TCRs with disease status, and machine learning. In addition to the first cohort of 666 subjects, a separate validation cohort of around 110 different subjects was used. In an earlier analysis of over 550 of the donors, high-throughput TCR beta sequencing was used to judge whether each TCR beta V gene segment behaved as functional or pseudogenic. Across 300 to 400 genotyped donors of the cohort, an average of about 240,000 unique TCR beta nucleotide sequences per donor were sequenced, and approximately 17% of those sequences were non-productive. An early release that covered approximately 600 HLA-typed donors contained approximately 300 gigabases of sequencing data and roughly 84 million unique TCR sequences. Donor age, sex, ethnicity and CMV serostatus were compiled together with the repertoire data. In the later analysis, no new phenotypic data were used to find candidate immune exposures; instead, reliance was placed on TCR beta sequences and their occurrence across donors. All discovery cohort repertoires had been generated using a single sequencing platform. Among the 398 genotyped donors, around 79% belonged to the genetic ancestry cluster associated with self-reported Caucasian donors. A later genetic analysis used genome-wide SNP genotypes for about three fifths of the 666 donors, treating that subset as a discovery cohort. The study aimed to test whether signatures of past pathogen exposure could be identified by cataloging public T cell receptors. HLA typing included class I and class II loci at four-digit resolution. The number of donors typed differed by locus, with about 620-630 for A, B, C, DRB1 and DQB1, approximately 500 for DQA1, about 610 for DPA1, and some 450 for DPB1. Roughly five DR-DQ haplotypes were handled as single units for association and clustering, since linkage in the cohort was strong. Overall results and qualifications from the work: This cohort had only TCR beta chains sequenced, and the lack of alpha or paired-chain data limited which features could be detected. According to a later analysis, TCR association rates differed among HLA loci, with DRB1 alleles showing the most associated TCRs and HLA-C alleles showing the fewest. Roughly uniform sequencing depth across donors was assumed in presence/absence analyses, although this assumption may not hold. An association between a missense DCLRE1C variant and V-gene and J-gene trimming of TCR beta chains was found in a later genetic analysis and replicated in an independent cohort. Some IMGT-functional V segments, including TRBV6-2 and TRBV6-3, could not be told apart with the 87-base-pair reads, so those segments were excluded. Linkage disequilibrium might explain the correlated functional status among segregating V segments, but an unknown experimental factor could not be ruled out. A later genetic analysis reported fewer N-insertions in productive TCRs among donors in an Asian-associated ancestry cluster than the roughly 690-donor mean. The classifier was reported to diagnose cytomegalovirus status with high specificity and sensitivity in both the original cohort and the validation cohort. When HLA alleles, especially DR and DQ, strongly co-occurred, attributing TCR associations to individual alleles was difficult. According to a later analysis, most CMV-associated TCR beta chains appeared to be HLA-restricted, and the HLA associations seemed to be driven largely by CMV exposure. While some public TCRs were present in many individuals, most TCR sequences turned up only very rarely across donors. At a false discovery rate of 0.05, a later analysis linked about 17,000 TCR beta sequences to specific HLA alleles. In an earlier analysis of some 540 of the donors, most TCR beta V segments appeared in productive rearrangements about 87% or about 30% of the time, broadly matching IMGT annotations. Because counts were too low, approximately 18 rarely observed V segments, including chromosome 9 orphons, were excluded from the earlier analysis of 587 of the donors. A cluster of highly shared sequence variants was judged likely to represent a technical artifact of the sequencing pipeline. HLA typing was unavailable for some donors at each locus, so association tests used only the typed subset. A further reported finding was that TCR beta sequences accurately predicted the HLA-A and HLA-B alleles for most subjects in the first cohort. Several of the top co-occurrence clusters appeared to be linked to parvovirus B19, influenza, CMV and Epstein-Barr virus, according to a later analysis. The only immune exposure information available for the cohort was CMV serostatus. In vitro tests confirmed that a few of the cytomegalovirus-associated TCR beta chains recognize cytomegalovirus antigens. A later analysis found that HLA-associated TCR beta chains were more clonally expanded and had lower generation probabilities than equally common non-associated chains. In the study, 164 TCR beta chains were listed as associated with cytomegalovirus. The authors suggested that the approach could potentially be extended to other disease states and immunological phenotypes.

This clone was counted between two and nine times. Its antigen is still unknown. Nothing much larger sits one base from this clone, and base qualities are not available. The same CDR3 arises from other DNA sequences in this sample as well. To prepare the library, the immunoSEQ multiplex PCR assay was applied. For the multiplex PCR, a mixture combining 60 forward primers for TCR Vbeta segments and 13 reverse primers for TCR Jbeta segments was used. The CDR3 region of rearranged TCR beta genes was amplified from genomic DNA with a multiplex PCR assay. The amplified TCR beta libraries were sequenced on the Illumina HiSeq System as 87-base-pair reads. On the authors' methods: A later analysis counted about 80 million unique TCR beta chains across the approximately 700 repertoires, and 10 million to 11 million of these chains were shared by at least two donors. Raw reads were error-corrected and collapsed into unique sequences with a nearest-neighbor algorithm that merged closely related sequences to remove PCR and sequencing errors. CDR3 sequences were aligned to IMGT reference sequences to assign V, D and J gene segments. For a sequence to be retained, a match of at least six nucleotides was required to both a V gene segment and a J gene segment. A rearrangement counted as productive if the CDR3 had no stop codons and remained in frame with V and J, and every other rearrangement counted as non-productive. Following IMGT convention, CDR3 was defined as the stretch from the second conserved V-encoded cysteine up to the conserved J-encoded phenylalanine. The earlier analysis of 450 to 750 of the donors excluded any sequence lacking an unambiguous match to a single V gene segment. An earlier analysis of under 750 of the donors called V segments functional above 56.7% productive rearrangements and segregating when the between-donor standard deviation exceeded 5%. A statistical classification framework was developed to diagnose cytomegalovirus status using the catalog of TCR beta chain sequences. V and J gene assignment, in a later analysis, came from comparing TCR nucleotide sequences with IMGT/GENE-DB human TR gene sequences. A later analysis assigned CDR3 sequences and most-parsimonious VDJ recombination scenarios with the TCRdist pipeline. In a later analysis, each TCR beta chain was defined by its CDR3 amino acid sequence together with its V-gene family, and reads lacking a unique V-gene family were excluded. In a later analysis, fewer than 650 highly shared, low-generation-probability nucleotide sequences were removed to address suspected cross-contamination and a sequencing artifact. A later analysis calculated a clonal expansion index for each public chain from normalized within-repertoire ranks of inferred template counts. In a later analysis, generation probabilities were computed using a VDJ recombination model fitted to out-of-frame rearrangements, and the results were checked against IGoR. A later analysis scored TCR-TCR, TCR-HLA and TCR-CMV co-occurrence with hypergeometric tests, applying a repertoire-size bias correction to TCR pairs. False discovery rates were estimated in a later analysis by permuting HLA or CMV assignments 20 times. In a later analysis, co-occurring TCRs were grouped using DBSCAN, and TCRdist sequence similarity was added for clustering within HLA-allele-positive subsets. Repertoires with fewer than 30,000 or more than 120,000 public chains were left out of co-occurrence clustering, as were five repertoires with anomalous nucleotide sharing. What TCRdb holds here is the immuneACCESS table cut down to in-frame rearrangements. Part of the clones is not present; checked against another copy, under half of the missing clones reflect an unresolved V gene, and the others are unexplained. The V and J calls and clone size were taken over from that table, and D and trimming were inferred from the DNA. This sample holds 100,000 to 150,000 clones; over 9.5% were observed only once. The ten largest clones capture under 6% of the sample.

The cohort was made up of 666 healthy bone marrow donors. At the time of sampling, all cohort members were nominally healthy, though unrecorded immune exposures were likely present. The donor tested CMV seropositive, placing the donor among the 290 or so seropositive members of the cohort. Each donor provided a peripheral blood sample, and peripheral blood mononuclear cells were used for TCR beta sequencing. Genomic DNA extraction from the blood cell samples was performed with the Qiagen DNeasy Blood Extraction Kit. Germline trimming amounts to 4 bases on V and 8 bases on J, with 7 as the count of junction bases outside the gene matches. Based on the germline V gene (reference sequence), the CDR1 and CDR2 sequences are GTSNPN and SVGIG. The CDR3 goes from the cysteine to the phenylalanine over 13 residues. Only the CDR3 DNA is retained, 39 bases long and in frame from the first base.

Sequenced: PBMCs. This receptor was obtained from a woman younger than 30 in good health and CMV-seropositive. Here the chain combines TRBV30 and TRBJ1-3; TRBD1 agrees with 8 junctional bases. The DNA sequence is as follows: TGTGCCTGGAATGGACAGGGAGGAGACACCATATATTTT. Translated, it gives CAWNGQGGDTIYF. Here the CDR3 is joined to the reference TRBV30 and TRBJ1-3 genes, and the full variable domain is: SQTIHQWPATLVQPVGSPLSLECTVEGTSNPNLYWYRQAAGRGLQLLFYSVGIGQISSEVPQNLSASRPQDRQFILSSKKLLLSDSGFYLCAWNGQGGDTIYFGEGSWLTVV.